A single sample is the source of the 17 T cell receptor beta chains below, sequenced in a study of identical twins. TCRdb re-analysed the 5' RACE reads in MiXCR, keeping a single row per CDR3 protein. Seen here are 1.5 million to 2 million distinct CDR3 sequences, 32% observed once, and the top ten hold 0.25% to 0.3%. Sequencing was performed on cord blood. The receptor set was obtained from a newborn girl in good health.

The chain links TRBV2 to TRBJ2-6; no reliable D call. This CDR3 comprises 14 residues. V gave up 11 bases and J gave up 0 bases, with 11 bases separating them. Germline V gene sequence: CDR1 SNHLY, CDR2 FYNNEI. The CDR3: CAGSPLSGANVLTF. The CDR3, as DNA: TGTGCCGGAAGTCCCCTCTCTGGGGCCAACGTCCTGACTTTC.

The rearrangement links TRBV20-1 to TRBJ1-2; D not resolved. The CDR3 covers 12 residues. The V gene's germline CDR1 is DFQATT and CDR2 SNEGSKA (reference sequence). Trimming removed 5 bases at V and 5 bases at J, with 12 bases between. CDR3 protein: CSARGKSYGYTF. The CDR3 DNA sequence: TGCAGTGCTCGAGGGAAGTCATATGGCTACACCTTC.

The table lists this clonotype with a count of one. The chain recombines TRBV11-2 with TRBJ2-3, with 7 bases identical to TRBD2. V lost 5 bases, J lost 7 bases, and 3 bases stayed unmatched. The CDR3 sequence is 12 residues long. Germline loops: CDR1 SGHAT, CDR2 FQNNGV. The CDR3 DNA sequence: TGTGCCAGCAGCCACGGGACTAATACGCAGTATTTT. It is translated as CASSHGTNTQYF. Filled out from reference TRBV11-2 and TRBJ2-3, the complete variable domain reads EAGVAQSPRYKIIEKRQSVAFWCNPISGHATLYWYQQILGQGPKLLIQFQNNGVVDDSQLPKDRFSAERLKGVDSTLKIQPAKLEDSAVYLCASSHGTNTQYFGPGTRLTVL.

The gene calls are TRBV4-2 and TRBJ1-2; no clear D. The CDR3 length is 15 residues. V was clipped by 0 bases and J by 0 bases, with 8 bases between them. Looked up from germline, CDR1 is LGHNA and CDR2 is YNFKEQ. CDR3 DNA: TGTGCCAGCAGCCAAGAAGGCGCCACTAACTATGGCTACACCTTC. Amino acid sequence: CASSQEGATNYGYTF.

V gene TRBV5-1 combines with J gene TRBJ1-1; TRBD1 is a possible D gene (5 bases). This CDR3 region has 15 residues. Germline V gives CDR1 SGHRS, CDR2 YFSETQ. V shed 0 bases and J shed 6 bases, with 15 bases lying between them. CDR3 nucleotide sequence: TGCGCCAGCAGCTTGGTTGGGCAGGGTGGGGCTGAAGCTTTCTTT. This encodes CASSLVGQGGAEAFF. Based on the CDR3 plus reference TRBV5-1 and TRBJ1-1, the full variable domain is KAGVTQTPRYLIKTRGQQVTLSCSPISGHRSVSWYQQTPGQGLQFLFEYFSETQRNKGNFPGRFSGRQFSNSRSEMNVSTLELGDSALYLCASSLVGQGGAEAFFGQGTRLTVV.

To note about this clonotype: Its ends do not fully match the called genes, so a read error is possible. The chain links TRBV2 to TRBJ2-7, with a weak D call TRBD1 (6 bases). The CDR3 length is 14 residues. Germline values: CDR1 SNHLY, CDR2 FYNNEI. As DNA, the CDR3 is TGTGCCTGCAGGACTTGGACAGATGCCTACGAGCAGTACTTC. Protein product: CACRTWTDAYEQYF.

The chain joins TRBV20-1 to TRBJ2-3, with 7 bases lining up with TRBD1. The V gene end was trimmed by 3 bases and the J gene end by 4 bases; junction bases not matched to a gene: 4. Germline values: CDR1 DFQATT, CDR2 SNEGSKA (reference sequence). CDR3 length: 13 residues. CDR3 sequence reads: CSASLQGADTQYF. DNA of the CDR3: TGCAGTGCTAGTCTCCAGGGGGCAGATACGCAGTATTTT.

The chain has TRBV14 and TRBJ2-7, with 9 positions matching TRBD1. V was pared by 0 bases and J by 2 bases, with 8 bases of the junction left unmatched. CDR1 and CDR2 (germline): SGHDN, FVKESK. This CDR3 is 17 amino acids long. CDR3 sequence (DNA): TGTGCCAGCAGCCAAGATTACCCGGGACAGGGTACCTACGAGCAGTACTTC. Protein product: CASSQDYPGQGTYEQYF.

This clonotype came up a few times. The CDR3 nucleotides are TGCAGCGTATCAGGGGCCTCGATGTTAAACACTGAAGCTTTCTTT. Residues: CSVSGASMLNTEAFF. The J gene is TRBJ1-1, the V gene TRBV29-1, with D perhaps TRBD1 (6 bases). Trimming removed 6 bases at V and 2 bases at J, with 19 bases between. In germline, CDR1 is SQVTM, CDR2 ANQGSEA. The CDR3 loop spans 15 amino acids.

This clonotype was found a few times. CDR3 sequence: CASNPRAQRRNEQYF. In DNA form, the CDR3 reads TGTGCCAGCAACCCACGGGCCCAAAGGCGCAATGAGCAGTACTTC. The rearrangement joins TRBV28 to TRBJ2-7, with D uncertain. Germline CDR1 and CDR2: MDHEN and SYDVKM. Trimming shortened V by 7 bases and J by 7 bases, and 23 bases separated the two germline ends. The CDR3 totals 15 residues.

This chain joins TRBV5-1 and TRBJ2-7; D ambiguous. Germline values: CDR1 SGHRS, CDR2 YFSETQ. The CDR3 sequence is 14 residues long. Trimming stripped 0 bases from V and 3 bases from J, with 10 bases between. DNA of the CDR3: TGCGCCAGCAGCTTGGCCCCCGGATACTACGAGCAGTACTTC. Translated: CASSLAPGYYEQYF.

The CDR3 is CASSRQGTPDEQYF. The DNA of the CDR3 is TGTGCCAGCAGTAGACAGGGGACCCCCGACGAGCAGTACTTC. V is TRBV7-9 and J is TRBJ2-5; 8 positions match TRBD1. The assigned J gene may be wrong: the sequence end matches TRBJ2-7 better. In germline, CDR1 is SEHNR, CDR2 FQNEAQ (reference sequence). This CDR3 spans 14 amino acids.

The V gene is TRBV20-1, the J gene TRBJ2-1; a weak D match, TRBD2 (5 bases). The V and J ends lost 0 bases and 0 bases respectively, with 15 bases between them. This CDR3 is 17 amino acids long. From germline, CDR1 is DFQATT and CDR2 SNEGSKA (reference sequence). CDR3 loop: CSARDFPPGSSYNEQFF. The CDR3 DNA sequence: TGCAGTGCTAGAGATTTCCCCCCGGGGAGCTCCTACAATGAGCAGTTCTTC.

This clonotype was recorded a few times. The chain recombines TRBV20-1 with TRBJ1-5; no clear D gene. The V end lost 0 bases, the J end lost 0 bases, and 12 bases lay between the germline ends. Germline CDR1 DFQATT, CDR2 SNEGSKA (reference sequence). The CDR3 loop spans 16 amino acids. CDR3 in amino acids: CSAREVGSYSNQPQHF. CDR3 DNA sequence: TGCAGTGCTAGAGAGGTGGGCAGTTATAGCAATCAGCCCCAGCATTTT.

This chain connects TRBV24-1 to TRBJ2-1, with 14 bases lining up with TRBD2. V lost 5 bases to trimming and J lost 3 bases; unmatched junction nucleotides: 2. CDR3 length: 16 amino acids. The germline gives CDR1 KGHDR, CDR2 SFDVKD. The CDR3 bases are TGTGCCACCAGTGCAGGGACTAGCGGGGGCTACAATGAGCAGTTCTTC. Its protein product is CATSAGTSGGYNEQFF.

The chain couples TRBV11-2 to TRBJ2-3; D is perhaps TRBD2 (6 bases). The CDR3 contains 19 residues. CDR1 and CDR2 from the germline V gene are SGHAT and FQNNGV. Between the trimmed V and J ends, which lost 1 base and 0 bases, there was a span of 20 bases. The CDR3 DNA follows: TGTGCCAGCAGCTTAGTTGCCATGGGGCGAGGGAGGAGCACAGATACGCAGTATTTT. Its translation: CASSLVAMGRGRSTDTQYF.

This chain links TRBV21-1 with TRBJ2-3. TRBV21-1 is a listed pseudogene. The CDR3 spans 15 residues. This CDR3 reads CVSSKRFGRTDTQYF. The CDR3 nucleotides are TGTGTCAGCAGCAAAAGGTTTGGCCGCACAGATACGCAGTATTTT.